This T cell receptor (beta chain) was documented in a study of blood T cell repertoires in COVID-19 (dated by TCRdb to about 2020). The study in broad terms: Collaborator samples came from the United States, Italy and Spain and covered acute and convalescent phases of COVID-19. The prospective study material was composed of cDNA or gDNA derived from T cells, B-cell-depleted T cells, or PBMCs. The dataset comprised deeply sampled blood TCRbeta repertoires from subjects exposed to, actively infected with, or recovered from COVID-19. A freely available public database, intended as a resource for researchers studying the immune response to SARS-CoV-2, is where the repertoires were released. Samples came from the ongoing ImmuneRACE study (first 160 participants) plus 1,254 subjects from 6 global collaborators. The sample metadata nearly always contained a de-identified subject ID, COVID-19 status, age in years and sex. HLA class I and class II types, where available, came from metadata supplied by the sample provider rather than from assay-based typing.

Trimming costs V 0 bases and J 0 bases, and their ends lie 9 bases apart. From the germline V gene, CDR1 is SGDLS and CDR2 is YYNGEE. The CDR3 contains 16 residues, cysteine and phenylalanine counted. Only the CDR3 portion is preserved as DNA: 48 bases, with reading frame beginning at the first base. TCRbeta CDR3 regions were amplified from genomic DNA by means of the immunoSEQ Assay, a bias-controlled multiplex PCR. Processing in the source paper ran as follows. The number of nucleated cells in each sample was estimated from the amplification of reference gene primers within the assay. Sequence reads were collapsed and filtered to measure the absolute abundance of every unique TCRbeta CDR3 rearrangement. For each sample, productive Simpson clonality was calculated as the square root of Simpson's diversity index over productive rearrangements. TCRdb retrieved this table from immuneACCESS and kept in-frame rearrangements only. Not all clones are present; in checked studies, unresolved V genes account for under half, and no reason is known for the remainder. Clone size and the V and J calls come from that table; the DNA yielded D and trimming. The sample table lists approximately 380,000 clones, around 84% of them with a count of one. The ten biggest clones cover 3% to 4.5% of the sample.

A remark on this clone: It lacks a known antigen. No much larger clone is present one base from it, and per-base qualities are unavailable.

The collaborating institutions used their own protocols to collect whole blood in K2EDTA tubes. For TCRbeta analysis, collaborators shipped samples in one of three forms: frozen whole blood, isolated PBMCs, or DNA extracted from either of those sample types. The full study reports these points: The quantity of clinical and demographic metadata differed by source and by participant and was supplied without curation.

Sequencing used peripheral blood. The chain employs TRBV9 and TRBJ2-2; TRBD2 could be the D gene, as 5 bases match. The sequence was obtained from a woman aged 18 to 35 with acute or convalescent COVID-19. The nucleotide sequence reads as follows: TGTGCCAGCAGCGTAGCTGGACTCGCGAACACCGGGGAGCTGTTTTTT. This gives the protein CASSVAGLANTGELFF.